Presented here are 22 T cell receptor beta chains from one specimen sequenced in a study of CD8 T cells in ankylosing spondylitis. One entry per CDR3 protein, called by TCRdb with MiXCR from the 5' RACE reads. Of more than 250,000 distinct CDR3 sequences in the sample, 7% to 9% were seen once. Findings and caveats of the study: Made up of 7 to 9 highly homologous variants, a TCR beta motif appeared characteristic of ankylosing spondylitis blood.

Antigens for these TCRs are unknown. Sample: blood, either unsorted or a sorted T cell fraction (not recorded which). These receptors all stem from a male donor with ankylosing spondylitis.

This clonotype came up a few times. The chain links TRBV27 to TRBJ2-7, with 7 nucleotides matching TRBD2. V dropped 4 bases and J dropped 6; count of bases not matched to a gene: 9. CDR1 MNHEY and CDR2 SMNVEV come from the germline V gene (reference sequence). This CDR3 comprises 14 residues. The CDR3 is CASSSGLDLSEQYF. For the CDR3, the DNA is TGTGCCAGCAGTTCCGGACTAGACTTGAGCGAGCAGTACTTC.

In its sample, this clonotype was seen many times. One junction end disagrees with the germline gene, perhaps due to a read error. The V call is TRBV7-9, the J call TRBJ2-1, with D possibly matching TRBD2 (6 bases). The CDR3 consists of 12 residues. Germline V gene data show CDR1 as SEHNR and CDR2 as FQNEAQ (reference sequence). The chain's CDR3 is CASTPSGGMGVF. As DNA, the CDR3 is TGTGCCAGCACCCCAAGCGGAGGGATGGGGGTCTTC.

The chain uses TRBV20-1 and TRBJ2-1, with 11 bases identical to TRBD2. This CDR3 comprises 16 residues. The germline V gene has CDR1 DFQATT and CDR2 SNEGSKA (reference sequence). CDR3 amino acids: CGARGLAGGSYNEQFF. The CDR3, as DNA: TGCGGGGCGCGAGGGCTAGCGGGAGGCTCCTACAATGAGCAGTTCTTC.

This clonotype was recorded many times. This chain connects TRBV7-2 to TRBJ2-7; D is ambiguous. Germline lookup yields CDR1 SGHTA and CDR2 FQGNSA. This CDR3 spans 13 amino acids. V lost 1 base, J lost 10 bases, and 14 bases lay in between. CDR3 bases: TGTGCCAGCAGCTTAGGAGCCAGCACGCCCCAGTACTTC. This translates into CASSLGASTPQYF.

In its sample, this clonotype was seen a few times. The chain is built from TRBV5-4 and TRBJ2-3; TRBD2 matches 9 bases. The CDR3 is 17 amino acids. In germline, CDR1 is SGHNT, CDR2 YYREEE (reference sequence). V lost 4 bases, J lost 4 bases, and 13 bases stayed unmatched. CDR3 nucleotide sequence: TGTGCCAGCAGCAATGGGCTTCAGCGGGAGGCCGCAGATACGCAGTATTTT. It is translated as CASSNGLQREAADTQYF. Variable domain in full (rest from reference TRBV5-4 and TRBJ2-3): ETGVTQSPTHLIKTRGQQVTLRCSSQSGHNTVSWYQQALGQGPQFIFQYYREEENGRGNFPPRFSGLQFPNYSSELNVNALELDDSALYLCASSNGLQREAADTQYFGPGTRLTVL.

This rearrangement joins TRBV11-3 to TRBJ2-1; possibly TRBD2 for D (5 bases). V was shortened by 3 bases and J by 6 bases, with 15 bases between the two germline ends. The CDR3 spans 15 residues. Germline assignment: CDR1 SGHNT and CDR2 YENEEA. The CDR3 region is CASSLSGARFNEQFF. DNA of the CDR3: TGTGCCAGCAGCTTGAGCGGAGCCAGGTTCAATGAGCAGTTCTTC.

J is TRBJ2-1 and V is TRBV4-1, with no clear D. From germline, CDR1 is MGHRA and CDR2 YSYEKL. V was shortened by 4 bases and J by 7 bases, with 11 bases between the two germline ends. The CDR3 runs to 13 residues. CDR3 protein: CASSPPRRNEQFF. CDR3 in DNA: TGCGCCAGCAGCCCCCCGAGGCGTAATGAGCAGTTCTTC.

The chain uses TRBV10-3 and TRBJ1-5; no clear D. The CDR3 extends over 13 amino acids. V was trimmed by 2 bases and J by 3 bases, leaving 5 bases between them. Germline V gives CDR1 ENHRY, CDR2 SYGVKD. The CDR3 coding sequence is TGTGCCATCAGTGAGGGGTCCAATCAGCCCCAGCATTTT. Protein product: CAISEGSNQPQHF.

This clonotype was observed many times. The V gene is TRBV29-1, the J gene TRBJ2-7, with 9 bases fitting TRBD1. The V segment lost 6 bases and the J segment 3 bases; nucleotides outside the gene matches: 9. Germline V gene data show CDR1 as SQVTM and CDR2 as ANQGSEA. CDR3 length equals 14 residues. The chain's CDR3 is CSVAPGQGLYEQYF. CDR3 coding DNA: TGCAGCGTAGCTCCGGGACAGGGACTCTACGAGCAGTACTTC.

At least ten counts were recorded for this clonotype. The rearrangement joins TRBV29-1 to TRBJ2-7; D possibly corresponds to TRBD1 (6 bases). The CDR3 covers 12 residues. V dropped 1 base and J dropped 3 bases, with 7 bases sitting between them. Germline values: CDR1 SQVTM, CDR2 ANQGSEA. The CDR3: CSVEGTVYEQYF. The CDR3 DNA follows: TGCAGCGTTGAAGGGACAGTCTACGAGCAGTACTTC.

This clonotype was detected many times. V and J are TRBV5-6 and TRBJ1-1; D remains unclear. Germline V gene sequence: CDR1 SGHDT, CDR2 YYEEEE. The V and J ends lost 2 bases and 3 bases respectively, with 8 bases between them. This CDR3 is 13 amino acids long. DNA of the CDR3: TGTGCCAGCAGCTTCGGGCAGTACACTGAAGCTTTCTTT. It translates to CASSFGQYTEAFF.

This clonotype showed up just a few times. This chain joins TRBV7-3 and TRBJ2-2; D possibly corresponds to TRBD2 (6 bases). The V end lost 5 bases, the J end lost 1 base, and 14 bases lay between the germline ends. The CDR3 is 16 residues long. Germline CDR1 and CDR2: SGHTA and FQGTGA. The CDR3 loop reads CASSPYRGGNTGELFF. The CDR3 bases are TGTGCCAGCAGCCCTTATCGGGGAGGGAACACCGGGGAGCTGTTTTTT.

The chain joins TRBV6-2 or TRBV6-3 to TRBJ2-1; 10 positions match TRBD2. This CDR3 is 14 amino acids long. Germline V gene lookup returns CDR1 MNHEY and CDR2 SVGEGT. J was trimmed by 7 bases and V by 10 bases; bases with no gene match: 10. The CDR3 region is CATDSAGGSNEQFF. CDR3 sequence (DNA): TGTGCCACTGACTCAGCGGGGGGGTCTAATGAGCAGTTCTTC.

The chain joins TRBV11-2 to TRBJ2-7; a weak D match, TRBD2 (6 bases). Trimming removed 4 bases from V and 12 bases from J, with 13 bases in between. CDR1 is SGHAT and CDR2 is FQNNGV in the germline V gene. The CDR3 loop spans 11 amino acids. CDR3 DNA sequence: TGTGCCAGCAGCTCCGCCCGGGGAGGGTACTTC. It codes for CASSSARGGYF.

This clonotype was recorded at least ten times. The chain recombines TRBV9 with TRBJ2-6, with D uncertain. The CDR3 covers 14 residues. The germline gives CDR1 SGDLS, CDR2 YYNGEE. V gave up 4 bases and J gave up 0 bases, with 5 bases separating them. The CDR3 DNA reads TGTGCCAGCAGCTTACTCTCTGGGGCCAACGTCCTGACTTTC. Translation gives CASSLLSGANVLTF.

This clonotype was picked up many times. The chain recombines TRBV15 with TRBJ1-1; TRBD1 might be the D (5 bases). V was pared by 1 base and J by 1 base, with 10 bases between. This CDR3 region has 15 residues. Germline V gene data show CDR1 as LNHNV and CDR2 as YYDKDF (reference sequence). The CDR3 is CATSRVQGGNTEAFF. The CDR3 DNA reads TGTGCCACCAGCAGAGTTCAGGGTGGGAACACTGAAGCTTTCTTT.

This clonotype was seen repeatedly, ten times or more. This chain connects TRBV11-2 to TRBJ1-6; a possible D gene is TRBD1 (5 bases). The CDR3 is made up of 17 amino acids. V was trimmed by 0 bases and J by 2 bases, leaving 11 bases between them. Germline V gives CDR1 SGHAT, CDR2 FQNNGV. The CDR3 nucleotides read TGTGCCAGCAGCTTAGAGAGGGGAGGTACCTATAATTCACCCCTCCACTTT. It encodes CASSLERGGTYNSPLHF.

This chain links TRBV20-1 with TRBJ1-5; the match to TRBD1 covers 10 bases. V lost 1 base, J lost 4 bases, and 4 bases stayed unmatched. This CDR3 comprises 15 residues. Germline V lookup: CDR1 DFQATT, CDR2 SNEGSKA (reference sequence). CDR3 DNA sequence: TGCAGTGCTAGAGTTGGGACAGGGGAAAATCAGCCCCAGCATTTT. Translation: CSARVGTGENQPQHF.

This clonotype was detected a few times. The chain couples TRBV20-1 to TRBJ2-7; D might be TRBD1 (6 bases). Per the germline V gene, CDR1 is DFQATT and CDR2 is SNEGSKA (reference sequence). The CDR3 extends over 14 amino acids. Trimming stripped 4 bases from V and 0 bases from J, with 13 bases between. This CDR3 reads CSAKQGLSSYEQYF. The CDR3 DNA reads TGCAGTGCTAAACAGGGCCTGAGCTCCTACGAGCAGTACTTC.

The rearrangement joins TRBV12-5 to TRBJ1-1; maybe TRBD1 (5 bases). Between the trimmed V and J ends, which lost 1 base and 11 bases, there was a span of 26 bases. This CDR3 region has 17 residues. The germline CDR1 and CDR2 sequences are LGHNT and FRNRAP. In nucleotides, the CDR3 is TGTGCTAGTGGTTTGGGCGACGCGGGGCCCCCTTTATTTGGGGCTTTCTTT. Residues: CASGLGDAGPPLFGAFF.

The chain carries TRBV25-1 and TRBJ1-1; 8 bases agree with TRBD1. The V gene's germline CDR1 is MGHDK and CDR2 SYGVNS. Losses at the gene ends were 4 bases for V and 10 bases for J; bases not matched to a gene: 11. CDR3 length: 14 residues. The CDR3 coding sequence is TGTGCCAGCAGTGTATCCGGGACAGGCGCCGGAGCTTTCTTT. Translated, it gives CASSVSGTGAGAFF.

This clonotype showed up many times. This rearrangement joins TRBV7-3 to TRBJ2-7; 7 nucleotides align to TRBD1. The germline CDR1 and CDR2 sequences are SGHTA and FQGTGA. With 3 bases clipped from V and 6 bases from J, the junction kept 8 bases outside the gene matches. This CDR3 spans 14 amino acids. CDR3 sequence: CASSLWAQGSEQYF. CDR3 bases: TGTGCCAGCAGCTTGTGGGCACAGGGGAGCGAGCAGTACTTC.